What follows are 19 T cell receptor beta chains derived from one specimen sequenced in a study of regulatory T cells in long-lasting Graves disease. Indicated time point: newly diagnosed GD, antithyroid drugs for less than 3 months. Making the TCR library involved RNA that had been extracted from PBMCs. CDR3 regions were amplified by Arm-PCR using iRepertoire HTBI primers to build TCR beta libraries. TCRdb re-called the multiplex PCR reads through MiXCR, storing one row per CDR3 protein. The repertoire holds fewer than 350,000 distinct CDR3 sequences, with over 15% as singletons. The source material was peripheral blood mononuclear cells (PBMCs), sampled at new diagnosis, from a patient treated with antithyroid drugs. Receptor source: a female donor with Graves disease.

This clonotype has more than one count but fewer than ten. This chain joins TRBV7-6 and TRBJ1-4; D gene uncertain. The V gene's germline CDR1 is SGHVS and CDR2 FNYEAQ. V was clipped by 1 base and J by 8 bases, with 8 bases between them. The CDR3 is 13 residues long. DNA for the CDR3: TGTGCCAGCAGCTTAGATCAAACCGAAAAACTGTTTTTT. Its protein is CASSLDQTEKLFF.

This clonotype occurred many times. The CDR3 sequence: CASSPTGVEQYF. The CDR3 nucleotides read TGTGCCAGCAGCCCGACAGGGGTCGAGCAGTACTTC. The chain has TRBV12-3 or TRBV12-4 and TRBJ2-7; 8 bases fit TRBD1. The CDR3 loop spans 12 amino acids. With V trimmed by 6 bases and J by 6 bases, 4 bases remained unmatched.

The table lists this clonotype with many counts. The J gene is TRBJ1-2, the V gene TRBV28; 7 positions agree with TRBD1. Per germline, CDR1 MDHEN and CDR2 SYDVKM. V lost 3 bases to trimming and J lost 4 bases; unmatched junction nucleotides: 11. The CDR3 spans 16 residues. The CDR3: CASSFHDREVGYGYTF. The CDR3 DNA reads as TGTGCCAGCAGTTTTCACGACAGGGAAGTCGGCTATGGCTACACCTTC.

There are a few counts of this clonotype. The chain links TRBV9 to TRBJ2-5; no firm D call. CDR1 is SGDLS and CDR2 is YYNGEE in the germline V gene. The CDR3 consists of 12 residues. V lost 4 bases and J 4 bases, leaving 8 bases between the germline ends. The CDR3 is CASSRIGETQYF. The CDR3 DNA follows: TGTGCCAGCAGCCGTATAGGAGAGACCCAGTACTTC. Full variable domain (missing parts from reference TRBV9 and TRBJ2-5): DSGVTQTPKHLITATGQRVTLRCSPRSGDLSVYWYQQSLDQGLQFLIQYYNGEERAKGNILERFSAQQFPDLHSELNLSSLELGDSALYFCASSRIGETQYFGPGTRLLVL.

This clonotype has just one count. The V gene is TRBV12-3 or TRBV12-4, the J gene TRBJ1-2; possible D gene TRBD1, 6 bases. The CDR3 has 14 residues. V lost 5 bases and J lost 1, with 11 bases in between. This chain's CDR3 is CASSPGQHNYGYTF. The CDR3 region has the DNA TGTGCCAGCAGTCCGGGACAACATAACTATGGCTACACCTTC.

Note on this clonotype: A clone one base away is much larger, so this may be a read error. The rearrangement links TRBV30 to TRBJ1-1; 7 nucleotides align to TRBD1. Germline loops: CDR1 GTSNPN, CDR2 SVGIG (reference sequence). The CDR3 is 13 residues long. CDR3 DNA sequence: TGTGTCGGCACCGGGACAGCGAACACTGAAGCTTTCTTT. It yields the protein CVGTGTANTEAFF.

This clonotype has at least ten counts. This chain connects TRBV27 to TRBJ2-2; D might be TRBD1 (5 bases). Germline V gives CDR1 MNHEY, CDR2 SMNVEV (reference sequence). V gave up 1 base and J gave up 5 bases, with 11 bases separating them. The CDR3 spans 15 residues. The CDR3 loop is CASSLWQGKTGELFF. CDR3 coding DNA: TGTGCCAGCAGTTTATGGCAGGGAAAGACCGGGGAGCTGTTTTTT.

V is TRBV3-1 and J is TRBJ2-2; 15 nucleotides line up with TRBD2. The V gene end was trimmed by 2 bases and the J gene end by 5 bases; junction bases not matched to a gene: 6. The germline V gene encodes CDR1 LGHDT and CDR2 YNNKEL (reference sequence). This CDR3 has 18 residues. CDR3 DNA sequence: TGTGCCAGCAGCCAACTGGCCGGGACTAGCGGGAGGACCGGGGAGCTGTTTTTT. It encodes CASSQLAGTSGRTGELFF.

Concerning this clonotype itself: One base away lies a much larger clone, so this may be a sequencing read error. Because the CDR3 is missing its conserved closing phenylalanine or tryptophan, this is likely a read error. The chain employs TRBV20-1 and TRBJ1-2; tentatively, D is TRBD1 (6 bases). This CDR3 is built from 14 residues. The V gene lost 6 bases and the J gene lost 3 bases, with 17 bases spanning the gap. From germline, CDR1 is DFQATT and CDR2 SNEGSKA (reference sequence). The CDR3 protein is CSARRGGLDYGYTL. As DNA, the CDR3 is TGCAGTGCGCGGCGTGGGGGCCTGGACTATGGCTACACCCTC.

The V and J genes are TRBV5-1 and TRBJ1-1; 8 positions agree with TRBD1. The CDR3 length is 15 residues. V lost 1 base, J lost 2 bases, and 4 bases stayed unmatched. Germline CDR1 is SGHRS and CDR2 is YFSETQ. For the CDR3, the DNA is TGCGCCAGCAGCTTGATTCAGGGGGCAAACACTGAAGCTTTCTTT. This codes for CASSLIQGANTEAFF.

The chain has TRBV28 and TRBJ2-5; D not resolved. The CDR3 is 15 residues long. Germline V gene data show CDR1 as MDHEN and CDR2 as SYDVKM. V was clipped by 11 bases and J by 11 bases, with 30 bases between them. CDR3 nucleotides: TGTGCCCGCCGGCCCCCCACAGACTCCTACAATGAGCAGTACTTC. Its protein is CARRPPTDSYNEQYF.

This clonotype came up many times. V and J are TRBV6-1 and TRBJ2-3; D remains unclear. V was trimmed by 6 bases and J by 2 bases, leaving 12 bases between them. Germline CDR1 is MNHNS and CDR2 is SASEGT. CDR3 size: 14 residues. The CDR3 protein is CASRFLGNTDTQYF. CDR3 coding DNA: TGTGCCAGCAGGTTTTTGGGTAACACAGATACGCAGTATTTT.

In its sample, this clonotype was seen many times. The CDR3: CASSLKSYYSYNEQFF. For the CDR3, the DNA is TGTGCCAGCAGTCTGAAGTCTTATTACTCCTACAATGAGCAGTTCTTC. The rearrangement links TRBV12-3 or TRBV12-4 to TRBJ2-1; unclear D gene. This CDR3 is 16 amino acids long. Between the trimmed V and J ends, which lost 5 bases and 0 bases, there was a span of 14 bases.

This clonotype was counted ten times or more. The chain uses TRBV30 and TRBJ2-1; 8 bases agree with TRBD1. The DNA end favors TRBJ2-5, so the J call may be wrong. Germline CDR1 is GTSNPN and CDR2 is SVGIG (reference sequence). The CDR3 sequence is 15 residues long. Written as DNA, the CDR3 is TGTGCCTGGAGCTACGACAGGGGACCCCAAGAGACCCAGTACTTC. Residues: CAWSYDRGPQETQYF.

This clonotype was observed many times. This chain links TRBV7-9 with TRBJ2-3; 8 bases line up with TRBD2. The CDR3 is 13 amino acids. The trim removed 7 bases at V and 4 bases at J, leaving 4 bases unmatched. The V gene's germline CDR1 is SEHNR and CDR2 FQNEAQ (reference sequence). CDR3 protein: CASNGAGADTQYF. The DNA for the CDR3 is TGTGCCAGCAACGGAGCGGGAGCAGATACGCAGTATTTT.

The table lists this clonotype with many counts. This chain links TRBV24-1 with TRBJ2-1, with D unresolved. Germline loops: CDR1 KGHDR, CDR2 SFDVKD. Between the trimmed V and J ends, which lost 4 bases and 8 bases, there was a span of 8 bases. This CDR3 spans 12 amino acids. CDR3 amino acids: CATSDPGHEQFF. The CDR3 bases are TGTGCCACCAGTGACCCGGGTCATGAGCAGTTCTTC.

The CDR3 sequence is CSVRLAGDSLYF. As DNA, the CDR3 is TGCAGCGTCCGACTAGCGGGAGACTCTTTGTATTTT. The chain has TRBV29-1 and TRBJ2-3; 12 bases are shared with TRBD2. Losses at the gene ends were 6 bases for V and 14 bases for J; bases not matched to a gene: 9. This CDR3 spans 12 amino acids. Germline V CDR1 and CDR2: SQVTM, ANQGSEA.

This clonotype was detected many times. The V and J genes are TRBV24-1 and TRBJ1-5, with a weak D call TRBD1 (5 bases). The V gene's germline CDR1 is KGHDR and CDR2 SFDVKD. The CDR3 covers 13 residues. Between the trimmed V and J ends, which lost 6 bases and 4 bases, there was a span of 9 bases. The CDR3 loop reads CATSRKGNQPQHF. The CDR3 nucleotides read TGTGCCACCAGTCGCAAGGGGAATCAGCCCCAGCATTTT.

CDR3 residues: CASSEIGATNEKLFF. The CDR3 DNA follows: TGCGCCAGCAGTGAGATCGGGGCAACTAATGAAAAACTGTTTTTT. The rearrangement links TRBV10-2 to TRBJ1-4; D unresolved. With 2 bases removed from V and 0 bases from J, the gap between germline ends came to 7 bases. Germline V gene sequence: CDR1 WSHSY, CDR2 SAAADI. This CDR3 region has 15 residues.